This T cell receptor (beta chain) was sequenced during a study of T-cell reconstitution after alpha-beta-depleted transplantation in children. Germline-derived CDR1 and CDR2 are MNHEY and SMNVEV (reference sequence). V was trimmed by 7 bases and J by 0 bases, leaving 16 bases between them. The CDR3 has 16 residues. Preparation of the TCRbeta library used unique molecular identifiers. MiXCR, applied by TCRdb to the PCR reads, yields one record per CDR3 protein. The sample lists 400,000 to 500,000 distinct CDR3 sequences, 11% occurring once. This clonotype was found a few times. The chain employs TRBV27 and TRBJ2-1, with D perhaps matching TRBD1 or TRBD2 (5 bases each). This sample comprised PBMCs from the stem cell graft donor, obtained from the stem cell graft. This clonotype was sampled from a human donor who donated a stem cell graft to a child with acute myeloid leukemia. CDR3 sequence: CASTLSGSPSYNEQFF. Here the CDR3 DNA reads TGTGCCAGCACCCTTTCAGGGAGTCCCTCCTACAATGAGCAGTTCTTC.